Below, one T cell receptor (beta chain) is given with its context. Anyone with autoimmune disease history or systemic immunosuppression was excluded. Baseline was the first blood sampling point, followed by cycle 4 day 1 and cycle 7 day 1. Assay used: immunoSEQ multiplex PCR; TCRdb lists only in-frame clones, some missing. The sample includes over 85,000 clones, less than 90% of them seen just once. This sample was included in a study of OX40 agonist ivuxolimab in advanced cancers. Looking at the study overall: Patients were dosed with the agonistic anti-OX40 (CD134) antibody ivuxolimab.

Trimming removed 3 bases at V and 6 bases at J, with 15 bases between. The germline V gene has CDR1 SGHTA and CDR2 FQGNSA. The length of the CDR3 is 14 residues. This chain links TRBV7-2 with TRBJ2-7; D is ambiguous. This specimen consisted of CD4+ or CD8+ T cells sorted from blood, obtained in a trial of the OX40 agonist ivuxolimab. This clonotype was obtained from an adult with an advanced solid tumor such as melanoma, head and neck, liver or kidney cancer. CDR3 DNA: TGTGCCAGCAGCTTTCGGCCGGAGCCATCCGAGCAGTACTTC. This codes for CASSFRPEPSEQYF.